This T cell receptor (beta chain) was profiled in a study of T cell responses to AZD1222 COVID-19 vaccine. Study-wide context: Second doses at about 4 or about 12 weeks were pooled.

The CDR3 is 12 amino acids. Germline CDR1 and CDR2: MDHEN and SYDVKM. V lost 4 bases, J lost 4 bases, and 5 bases lay in between. The study's findings and limits: Compared with day 0, the breadth and depth of the Spike-specific TCR repertoire rose significantly after two doses of AZD1222. CD4 TCRs associated with vaccination spanned spike, dominating at 160-218 and 743-854. Clonal diversity was possibly underestimated; the donors were predominantly white British and more often female.

This clone is categorized as medium-sized. No antigen is known for it. Repertoires were generated with immunoSEQ multiplex PCR, while TCRdb's copy carries only in-frame clones and drops some. The sample consists of roughly 70,000 clones, roughly nine tenths of them appearing once. The clonotype comes from an adult in good health. J is TRBJ2-1 and V is TRBV28; D gene uncertain. The sequencing here drew on peripheral blood, taken on day 0 of AZD1222 vaccination. The CDR3 here is CASSYEYNEQFF. The DNA for the CDR3 is TGTGCCAGCAGTTATGAGTACAATGAGCAGTTCTTC.